This T cell receptor beta chain was profiled in a study of human T cells and chemical hapten exposure. The overall study: Patients were given diphenylcyclopropenone on the scalp weekly across the roughly 24-week study. After 6 days, upper back 0.01% DPC patch tests were scored. Regarding the study as a whole: PT1 expanded TCR counts and patch test score correlated positively.

This clonotype showed up many times. Its target is not known. Authors' processing steps: Per-sample TCR counts ranged from roughly 20,000 to 700,000, median around 96,000. TCRdb re-called the RACE reads through MiXCR, storing one row per CDR3 protein. The V and J calls shown here were made by TCRdb, not taken from the authors' results. The sample lists 60,000 or so distinct CDR3 sequences, more than 8% occurring once. Indicated time point: pre-sensitization, week 0. Treatment: therapeutic diphenylcyclopropenone sensitization with weekly scalp DPC. The CDR3 runs to 14 residues. The junction had 8 bases not matched to a gene; V was cut back by 5 bases and J by 5 bases. CDR1 SEHNR and CDR2 FQNEAQ come from the germline V gene (reference sequence).

The TCR originated in a man in his forties with alopecia areata. Some clones in this sample may be carry-over from other donors' samples. The sample in question was whole blood, obtained in connection with sensitization to the hapten diphenylcyclopropenone (DPC). The rearrangement uses TRBV7-9 and TRBJ2-5; 7 nucleotides align to TRBD1. The CDR3 here is CASSTRQGGETQYF. In DNA, the CDR3 is TGTGCCAGCAGCACGCGACAGGGCGGTGAGACCCAGTACTTC.